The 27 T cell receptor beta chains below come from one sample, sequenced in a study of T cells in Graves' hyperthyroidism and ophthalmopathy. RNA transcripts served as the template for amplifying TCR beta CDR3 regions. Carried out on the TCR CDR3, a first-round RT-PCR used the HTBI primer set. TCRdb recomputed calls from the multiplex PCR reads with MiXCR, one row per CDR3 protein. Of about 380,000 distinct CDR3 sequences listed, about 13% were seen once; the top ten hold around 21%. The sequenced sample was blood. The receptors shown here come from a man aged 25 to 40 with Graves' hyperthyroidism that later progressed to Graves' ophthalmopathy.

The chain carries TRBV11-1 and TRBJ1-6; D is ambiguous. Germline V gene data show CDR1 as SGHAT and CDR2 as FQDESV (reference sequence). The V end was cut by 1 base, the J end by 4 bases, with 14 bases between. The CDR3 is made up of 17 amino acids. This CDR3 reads CASSLDSLRNYNSPLHF. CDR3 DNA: TGTGCCAGCAGCTTAGACAGCCTTCGGAATTATAATTCACCCCTCCACTTT.

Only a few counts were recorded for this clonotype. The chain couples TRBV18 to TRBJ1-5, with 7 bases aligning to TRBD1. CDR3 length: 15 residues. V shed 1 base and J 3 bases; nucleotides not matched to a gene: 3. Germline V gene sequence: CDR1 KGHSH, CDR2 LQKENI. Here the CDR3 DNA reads TGTGCCAGCTCACCACAGGGGGCTAACAATCAGCCCCAGCATTTT. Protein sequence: CASSPQGANNQPQHF.

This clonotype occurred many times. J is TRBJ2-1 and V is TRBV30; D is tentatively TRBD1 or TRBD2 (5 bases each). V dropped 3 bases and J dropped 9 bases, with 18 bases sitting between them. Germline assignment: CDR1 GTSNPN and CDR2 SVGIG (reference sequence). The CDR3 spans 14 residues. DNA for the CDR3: TGTGCCTGGAGATCGGGGACGGCAAACCTTGAGCAGTTCTTC. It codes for CAWRSGTANLEQFF.

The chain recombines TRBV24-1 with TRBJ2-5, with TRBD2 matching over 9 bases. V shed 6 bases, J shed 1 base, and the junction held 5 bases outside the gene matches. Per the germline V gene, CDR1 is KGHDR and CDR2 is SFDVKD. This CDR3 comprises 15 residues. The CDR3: CATSTAGGSQETQYF. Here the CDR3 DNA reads TGTGCCACCAGTACAGCGGGGGGATCCCAAGAGACCCAGTACTTC.

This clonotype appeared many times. CDR3 sequence: CASSTAGKKPDTQYF. The CDR3 DNA reads TGTGCCAGCAGCACAGCGGGGAAGAAGCCAGATACGCAGTATTTT. This chain uses TRBV7-8 with TRBJ2-3, with 7 bases aligning to TRBD2. The CDR3 loop spans 15 amino acids. With V trimmed by 5 bases and J by 4 bases, 9 bases remained unmatched. Per germline, CDR1 SGHVS and CDR2 FQNEAQ.

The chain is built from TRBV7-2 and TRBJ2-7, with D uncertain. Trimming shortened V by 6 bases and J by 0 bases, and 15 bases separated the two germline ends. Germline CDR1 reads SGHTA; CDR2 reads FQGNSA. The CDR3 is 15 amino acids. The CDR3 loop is CASSRSDPSSYEQYF. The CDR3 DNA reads TGTGCCAGCAGTCGAAGCGACCCGAGCTCCTACGAGCAGTACTTC.

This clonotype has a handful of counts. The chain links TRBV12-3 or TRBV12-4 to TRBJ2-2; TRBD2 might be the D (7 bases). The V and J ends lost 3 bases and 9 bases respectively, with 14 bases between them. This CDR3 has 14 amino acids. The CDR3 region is CASSLGGRDRELFF. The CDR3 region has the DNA TGTGCCAGCAGTTTGGGGGGGCGGGACAGGGAGCTGTTTTTT.

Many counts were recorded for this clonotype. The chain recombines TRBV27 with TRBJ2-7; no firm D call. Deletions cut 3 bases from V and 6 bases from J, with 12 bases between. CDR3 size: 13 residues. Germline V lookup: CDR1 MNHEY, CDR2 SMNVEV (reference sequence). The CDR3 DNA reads TGTGCCAGCAGTTTGGACCGGGTGGGCGAGCAGTACTTC. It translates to CASSLDRVGEQYF.

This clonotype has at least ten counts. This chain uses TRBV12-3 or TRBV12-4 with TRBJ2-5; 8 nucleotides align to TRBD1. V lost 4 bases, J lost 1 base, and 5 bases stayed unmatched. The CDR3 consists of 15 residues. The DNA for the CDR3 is TGTGCCAGCAGTTGGACAGGGAGGTCCCAAGAGACCCAGTACTTC. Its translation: CASSWTGRSQETQYF.

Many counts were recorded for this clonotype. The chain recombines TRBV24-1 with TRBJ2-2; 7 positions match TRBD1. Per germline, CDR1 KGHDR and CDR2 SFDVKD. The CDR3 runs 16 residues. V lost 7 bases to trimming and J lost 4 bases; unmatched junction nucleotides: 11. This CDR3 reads CATSQPTGYGTGELFF. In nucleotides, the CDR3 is TGTGCCACCAGCCAACCGACAGGGTACGGCACCGGGGAGCTGTTTTTT.

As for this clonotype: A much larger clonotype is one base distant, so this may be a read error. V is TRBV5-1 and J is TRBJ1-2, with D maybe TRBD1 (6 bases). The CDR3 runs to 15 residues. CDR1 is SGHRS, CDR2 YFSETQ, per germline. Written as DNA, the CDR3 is TGCGCCAGCAGCGGCGAGGACAGCCCCAACTATGTCTACACCTTC. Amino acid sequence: CASSGEDSPNYVYTF.

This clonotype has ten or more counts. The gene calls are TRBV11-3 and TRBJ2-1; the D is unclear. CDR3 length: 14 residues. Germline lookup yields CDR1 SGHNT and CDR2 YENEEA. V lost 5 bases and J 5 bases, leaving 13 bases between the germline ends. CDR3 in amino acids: CASSPSSVHNEQFF. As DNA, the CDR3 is TGTGCCAGCAGCCCCTCGTCGGTCCACAATGAGCAGTTCTTC.

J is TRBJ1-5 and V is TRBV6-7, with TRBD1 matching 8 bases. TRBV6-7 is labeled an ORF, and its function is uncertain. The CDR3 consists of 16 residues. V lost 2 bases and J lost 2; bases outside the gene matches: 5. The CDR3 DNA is TGTGCCAGCAGTTACGGGACAGGCCAAGGCAATCAGCCCCAGCATTTT. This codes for CASSYGTGQGNQPQHF.

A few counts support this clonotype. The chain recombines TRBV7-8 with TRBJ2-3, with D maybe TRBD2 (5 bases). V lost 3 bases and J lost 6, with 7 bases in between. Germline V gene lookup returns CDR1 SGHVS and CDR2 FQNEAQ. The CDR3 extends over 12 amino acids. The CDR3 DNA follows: TGTGCCAGCAGCTTCGGACTGGATACGCAGTATTTT. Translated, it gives CASSFGLDTQYF.

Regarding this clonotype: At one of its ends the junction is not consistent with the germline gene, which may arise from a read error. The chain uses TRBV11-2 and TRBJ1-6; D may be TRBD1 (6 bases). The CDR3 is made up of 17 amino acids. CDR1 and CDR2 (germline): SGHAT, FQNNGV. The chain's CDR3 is CASSHLMTGLYNSPLHF. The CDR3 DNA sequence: TGTGCCAGCAGCCACCTCATGACAGGATTATATAATTCGCCCCTCCACTTT.

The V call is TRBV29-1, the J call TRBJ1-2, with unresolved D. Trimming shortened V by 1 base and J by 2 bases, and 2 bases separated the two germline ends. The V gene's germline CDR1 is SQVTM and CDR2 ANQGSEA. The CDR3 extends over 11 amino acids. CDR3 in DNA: TGCAGCGTTGAAGGAAACTATGGCTACACCTTC. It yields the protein CSVEGNYGYTF.

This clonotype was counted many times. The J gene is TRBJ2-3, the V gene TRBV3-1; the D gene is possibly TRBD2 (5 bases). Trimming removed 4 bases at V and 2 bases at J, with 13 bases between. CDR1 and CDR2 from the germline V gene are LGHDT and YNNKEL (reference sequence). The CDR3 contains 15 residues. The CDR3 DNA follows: TGTGCCAGCAGCCCTCGAGGGTCGATCACAGATACGCAGTATTTT. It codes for CASSPRGSITDTQYF.

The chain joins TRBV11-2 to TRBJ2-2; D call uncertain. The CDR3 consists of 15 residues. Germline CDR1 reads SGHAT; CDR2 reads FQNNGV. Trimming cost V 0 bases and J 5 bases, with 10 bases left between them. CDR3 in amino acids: CASSLDPYWTGELFF. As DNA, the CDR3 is TGTGCCAGCAGCTTAGATCCGTACTGGACCGGGGAGCTGTTTTTT.

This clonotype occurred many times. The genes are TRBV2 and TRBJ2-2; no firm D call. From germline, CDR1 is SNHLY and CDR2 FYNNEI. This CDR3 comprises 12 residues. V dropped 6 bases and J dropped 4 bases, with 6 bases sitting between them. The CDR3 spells CASRTATGELFF. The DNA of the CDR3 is TGTGCCAGCAGAACAGCCACCGGGGAGCTGTTTTTT.

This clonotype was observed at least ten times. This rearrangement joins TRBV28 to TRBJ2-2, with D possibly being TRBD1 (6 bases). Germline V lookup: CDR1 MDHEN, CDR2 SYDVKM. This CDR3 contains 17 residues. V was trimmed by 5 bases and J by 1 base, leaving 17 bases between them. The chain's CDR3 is CASSTPRQVKNTGELFF. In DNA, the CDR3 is TGTGCCAGCAGTACCCCGAGACAGGTTAAGAACACCGGGGAGCTGTTTTTT.

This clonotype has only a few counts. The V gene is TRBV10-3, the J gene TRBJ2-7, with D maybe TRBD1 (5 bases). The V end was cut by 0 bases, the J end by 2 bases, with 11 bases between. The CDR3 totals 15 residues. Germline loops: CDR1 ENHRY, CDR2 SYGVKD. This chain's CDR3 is CAISESSLGPYEQYF. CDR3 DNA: TGTGCCATCAGTGAGTCCTCATTGGGGCCCTACGAGCAGTACTTC.

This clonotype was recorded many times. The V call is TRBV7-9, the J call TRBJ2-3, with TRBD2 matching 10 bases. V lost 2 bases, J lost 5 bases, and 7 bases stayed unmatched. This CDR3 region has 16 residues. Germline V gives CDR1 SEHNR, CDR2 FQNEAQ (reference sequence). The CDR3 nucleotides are TGTGCCAGCAGCTTACGGCTAGCGGGGGAGCAAGATACGCAGTATTTT. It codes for CASSLRLAGEQDTQYF.

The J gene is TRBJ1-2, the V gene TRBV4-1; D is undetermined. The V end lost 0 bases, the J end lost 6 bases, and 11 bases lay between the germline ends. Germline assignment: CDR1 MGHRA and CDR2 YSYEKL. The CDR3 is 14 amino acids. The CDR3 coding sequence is TGCGCCAGCAGCCAAGAAACAGCATCCCATGGCTACACCTTC. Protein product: CASSQETASHGYTF.

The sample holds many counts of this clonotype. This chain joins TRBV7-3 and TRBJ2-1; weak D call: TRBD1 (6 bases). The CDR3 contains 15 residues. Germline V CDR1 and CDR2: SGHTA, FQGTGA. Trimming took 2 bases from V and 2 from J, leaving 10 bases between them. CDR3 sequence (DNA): TGTGCCAGCAGCTTAGACAGGCAGACCTACAATGAGCAGTTCTTC. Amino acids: CASSLDRQTYNEQFF.

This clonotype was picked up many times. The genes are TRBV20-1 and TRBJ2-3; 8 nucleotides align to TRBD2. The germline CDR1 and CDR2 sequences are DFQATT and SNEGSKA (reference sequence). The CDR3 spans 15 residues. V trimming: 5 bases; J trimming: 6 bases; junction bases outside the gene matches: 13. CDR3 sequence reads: CSALNPGLVSDTQYF. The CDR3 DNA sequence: TGCAGTGCTTTAAATCCGGGACTAGTCTCGGATACGCAGTATTTT.

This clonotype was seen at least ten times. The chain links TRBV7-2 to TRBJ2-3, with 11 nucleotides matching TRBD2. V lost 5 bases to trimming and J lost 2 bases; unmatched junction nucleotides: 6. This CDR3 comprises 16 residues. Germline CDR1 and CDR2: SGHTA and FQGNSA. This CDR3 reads CASSKRLAGITDTQYF. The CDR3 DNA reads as TGTGCCAGCAGCAAAAGACTAGCGGGGATCACAGATACGCAGTATTTT.

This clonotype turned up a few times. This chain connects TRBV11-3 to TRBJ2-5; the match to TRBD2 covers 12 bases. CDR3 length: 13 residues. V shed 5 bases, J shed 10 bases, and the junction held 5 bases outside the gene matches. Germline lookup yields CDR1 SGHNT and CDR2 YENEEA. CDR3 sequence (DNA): TGTGCCAGCAGCCAAGGACTAGCGGGGCTCCAGTACTTC. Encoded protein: CASSQGLAGLQYF.